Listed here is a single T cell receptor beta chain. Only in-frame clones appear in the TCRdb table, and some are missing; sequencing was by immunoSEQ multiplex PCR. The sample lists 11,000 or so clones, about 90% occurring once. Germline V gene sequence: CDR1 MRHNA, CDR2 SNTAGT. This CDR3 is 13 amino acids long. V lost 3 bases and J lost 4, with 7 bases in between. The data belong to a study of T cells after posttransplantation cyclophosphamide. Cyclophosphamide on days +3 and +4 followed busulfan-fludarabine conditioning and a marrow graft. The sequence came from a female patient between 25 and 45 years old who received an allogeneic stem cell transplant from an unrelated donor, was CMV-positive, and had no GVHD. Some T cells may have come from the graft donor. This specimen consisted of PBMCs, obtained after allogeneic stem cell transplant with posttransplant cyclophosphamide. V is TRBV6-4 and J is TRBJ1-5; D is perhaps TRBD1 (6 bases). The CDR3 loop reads CASSEGQNQPQHF. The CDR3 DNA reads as TGTGCCAGCAGTGAAGGACAGAATCAGCCCCAGCATTTT.